Listed below are T cell receptor beta chains from one sample, sequenced in a study of cytomegalovirus exposure and HLA in healthy donors. The assay was immunoSEQ multiplex PCR, and TCRdb's table has in-frame clones only and misses some. Of approximately 75,000 clones in the sample, about 74% were seen once. Sequencing input: PBMCs. These receptors were collected from a woman aged 55-75 years in good health and CMV-seropositive. The CDR3 runs from the conserved cysteine through the conserved F or W. The D gene is left open where the match is weak. Clone size is given for some rows only: seen once, a few or many times, or a class if the clone is expanded.

d_call | j_call | v_call | clone_size | cdr3_aa | cdr3_nt
TRBD1 | TRBJ2-7 | TRBV10-3 | . | CATRGTGGYDEQYF | TGTGCCACCCGGGGGACAGGGGGCTACGACGAGCAGTACTTC
TRBD1 | TRBJ1-2 | TRBV7-8 | few | CASSSIATGDGYTF | TGTGCCAGCAGCTCAATCGCGACAGGGGATGGCTACACCTTC
. | TRBJ1-6 | TRBV4-1 | . | CASSQVRGGPRNSPLHF | TGCGCCAGCAGCCAAGTTCGGGGGGGACCGCGTAATTCACCCCTCCACTTT
. | TRBJ2-5 | TRBV19 | . | CASSSATGRTEETQYF | TGTGCCAGTAGTAGCGCGACAGGGAGGACCGAAGAGACCCAGTACTTC
TRBD1 | TRBJ1-5 | TRBV18 | once | CASSRETGLNQPQHF | TGTGCCAGCTCACGCGAGACAGGGCTCAATCAGCCCCAGCATTTT
. | TRBJ1-1 | TRBV9 | . | CASSALLQGRTEAFF | TGTGCCAGCAGCGCCCTTCTACAGGGTAGGACTGAAGCTTTCTTT
. | TRBJ2-5 | TRBV4-2 | . | CASSQVAGSQETQYF | TGTGCCAGCAGCCAAGTAGCAGGGTCCCAAGAGACCCAGTACTTC
TRBD2 | TRBJ2-3 | TRBV7-8 | . | CASSLARLGLGSDTQYF | TGTGCCAGCAGCTTAGCGCGGTTGGGACTAGGGTCGGATACTCAGTATTTT
. | TRBJ1-5 | TRBV5-1 | few | CASSLDVGAQPQHF | TGCGCCAGCAGCTTGGACGTGGGGGCCCAGCCCCAGCATTTT
. | TRBJ1-6 | TRBV4-1 | . | CASSQPLSFGYNSPLHF | TGCGCCAGCAGCCAACCCCTGAGTTTTGGCTATAATTCACCCCTCCACTTT
. | TRBJ1-2 | TRBV28 | . | CASSFPRVGYTF | TGTGCCAGCAGTTTCCCCCGGGTTGGCTACACCTTC
. | TRBJ2-2 | TRBV28 | . | CATLTTGELFF | TGTGCCACCTTAACTACCGGGGAGCTGTTTTTT
TRBD1 | TRBJ1-5 | TRBV5-4 | . | CASRFTQGDRGFSNQPQHF | TGTGCCAGCAGGTTCACACAGGGGGACAGGGGGTTTAGCAATCAGCCCCAGCATTTT
. | TRBJ1-4 | TRBV7-9 | . | CASSSATGWNEKLFF | TGTGCCAGCAGCTCAGCGACAGGTTGGAATGAAAAACTGTTTTTT
TRBD1 | TRBJ1-1 | TRBV5-4 | . | CASSFPGQRLNTEAFF | TGTGCCAGCAGCTTTCCGGGACAGCGTCTGAACACTGAAGCTTTCTTT
. | TRBJ1-1 | TRBV5-4 | . | CASSLTGGMNTEAFF | TGTGCCAGCAGCTTAACCGGGGGGATGAACACTGAAGCTTTCTTT
TRBD1 | TRBJ1-3 | TRBV5-4 | . | CASSPDRASGNTIYF | TGTGCCAGCAGTCCTGACAGGGCCTCTGGAAACACCATATATTTT
. | TRBJ1-1 | TRBV6-6 | . | CASTRGQQNTEAFF | TGTGCCAGCACCCGAGGGCAGCAGAACACTGAAGCTTTCTTT
TRBD1 | TRBJ1-2 | TRBV5-1 | . | CASSRDQGDHGYTF | TGCGCCAGCAGCCGCGACCAGGGGGACCATGGCTACACCTTC
. | TRBJ1-6 | TRBV4-1 | once | CASSQGAFQGSYNSPLHF | TGCGCCAGCAGCCAAGGAGCGTTTCAGGGGTCCTATAATTCACCCCTCCACTTT
. | TRBJ2-7 | TRBV5-6 | . | CASSLGTLYEQYF | TGTGCCAGCAGCTTGGGAACACTATACGAGCAGTACTTC
TRBD1 | TRBJ2-1 | TRBV10-3 | . | CAIRGQADNEQFF | TGTGCCATCCGAGGACAGGCTGACAATGAGCAGTTCTTC
TRBD1 | TRBJ2-5 | TRBV6-1 | . | CASSESEGQGQETQYF | TGTGCCAGCAGTGAATCAGAAGGACAGGGACAAGAGACCCAGTACTTC
TRBD1 | TRBJ1-5 | TRBV4-2 | . | CASSPDRESNQPQHF | TGTGCCAGCAGTCCTGACAGGGAGAGCAATCAGCCCCAGCATTTT
. | TRBJ2-7 | TRBV7-8 | . | CASSRGGQSYEQYF | TGTGCCAGCAGCCGGGGGGGACAGTCCTACGAGCAGTACTTC
TRBD1 | TRBJ1-1 | TRBV25-1 | . | CASSDLRDRGLGTEAFF | TGTGCCAGCAGTGATCTCCGGGACAGGGGGCTGGGAACTGAAGCTTTCTTT
. | TRBJ1-5 | TRBV30 | . | CAWAGQGNQPQHF | TGTGCCTGGGCCGGCCAGGGCAATCAGCCCCAGCATTTT